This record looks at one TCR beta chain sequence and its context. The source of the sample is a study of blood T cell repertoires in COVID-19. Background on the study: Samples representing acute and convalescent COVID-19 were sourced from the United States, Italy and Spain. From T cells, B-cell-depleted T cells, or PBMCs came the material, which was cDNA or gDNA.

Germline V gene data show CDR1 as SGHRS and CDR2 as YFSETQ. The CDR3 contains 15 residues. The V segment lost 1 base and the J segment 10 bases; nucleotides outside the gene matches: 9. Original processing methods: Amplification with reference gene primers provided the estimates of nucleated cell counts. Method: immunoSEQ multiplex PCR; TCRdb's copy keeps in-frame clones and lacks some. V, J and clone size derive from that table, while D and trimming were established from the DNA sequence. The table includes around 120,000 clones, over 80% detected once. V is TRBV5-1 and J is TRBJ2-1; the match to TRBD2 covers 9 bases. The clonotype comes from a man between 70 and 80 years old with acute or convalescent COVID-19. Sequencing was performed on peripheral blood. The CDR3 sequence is CASSLLSSGDLEQFF. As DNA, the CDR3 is TGCGCCAGCAGCTTGTTGTCTAGCGGGGACCTAGAGCAGTTCTTC.